Listed below are T cell receptor beta chains from one sample, sequenced in a study of T cells in Graves' hyperthyroidism and ophthalmopathy. TCRdb reanalysed the multiplex PCR reads using MiXCR and keeps one entry per CDR3 protein. This sample has over 350,000 distinct CDR3 sequences; approximately 14% occur once, and the top ten carry less than 15%. Material for sequencing was blood. The receptor set was obtained from a young man with Graves' ophthalmopathy. The CDR3 runs from the conserved cysteine through the conserved F or W.

v_call	j_call	cdr3_aa
TRBV3-1	TRBJ1-1	CASSESGQHTEAFF
TRBV12-3/TRBV12-4	TRBJ2-2	CASSLGLAGKAGELFF
TRBV19	TRBJ1-2	CASSISGQGYRYTF
TRBV5-1	TRBJ2-7	CASNSDRGVTYEQYF
TRBV7-9	TRBJ1-5	CASSHGQVQPQHF
TRBV6-4	TRBJ2-1	CASSDTTGGWLAGPRGDNEQFF
TRBV2	TRBJ2-2	CASKSTGLGELFF
TRBV9	TRBJ2-1	CASSVAPAVGNEQFF
TRBV3-1	TRBJ2-7	CASSQVGGVPYEQYF
TRBV9	TRBJ1-4	CASTPSAGANEKLFF
TRBV13	TRBJ2-2	CASSLVAFSGELFF
TRBV7-3	TRBJ2-1	CASSSSGTPVEQFF
TRBV7-9	TRBJ1-5	CASSFTGADQPQHF
TRBV15	TRBJ2-1	CATSSESRTTPYNEQFF
TRBV5-1	TRBJ2-2	CASSGTSNTGELFF
TRBV20-1	TRBJ2-5	CSAHSRQTQYF
TRBV20-1	TRBJ2-7	CSARLAGSSYEQYF
TRBV10-2	TRBJ2-7	CASSESGHSYEQYF
TRBV27	TRBJ1-4	CASSYREGEKLFF
TRBV10-3	TRBJ1-3	CAISELQGASGNTIYF
TRBV9	TRBJ2-5	CASSVAVAGGETQYF
TRBV9	TRBJ2-4	CASSLSGGAKNIQYF
TRBV7-6	TRBJ2-6	CASSLDRALSSGANVLTF
TRBV7-2	TRBJ2-1	CASSLEGRSQFF
TRBV18	TRBJ1-5	CASSPPGQGYVQPQHF
TRBV9	TRBJ1-2	CASSEGTYTF
TRBV5-1	TRBJ2-1	CASSSGTGEALDGEQFF
TRBV6-1	TRBJ2-3	CASKLNSGGGSDTQYF
TRBV2	TRBJ2-7	CASSEAGNSYEQYF
TRBV30	TRBJ1-6	CAWDTYYNSPLHF
TRBV3-1	TRBJ2-1	CASSLTAADEQFF
TRBV27	TRBJ2-5	CASSFGLAGTQETQYF
TRBV9	TRBJ2-1	CASSVASGHNEQFF
TRBV12-3/TRBV12-4	TRBJ2-7	CASSFGQGFEQYF
TRBV4-1	TRBJ2-1	CASSVSSGIGNEQFF
TRBV7-6	TRBJ2-7	CASRFGGGGDYEQYF
TRBV2	TRBJ2-2	CASSEAWSGELFF
TRBV6-1	TRBJ1-2	CASSSGTGVSF
TRBV6-1	TRBJ2-3	CAIGTIESDTQYF
TRBV25-1	TRBJ2-7	CASSGGQGDYEQYF
TRBV10-3	TRBJ2-1	CAISEVNNEQFF
TRBV24-1	TRBJ2-7	CATSGPTGDEQYF
TRBV10-3	TRBJ1-5	CAISESNAQVGNQPQHF
TRBV3-1	TRBJ2-7	CASSQISGAPGEQYF
TRBV12-3/TRBV12-4	TRBJ2-7	CASKPGHSYEQYF
TRBV4-1	TRBJ1-2	CASSPEAGITYGYTF
TRBV5-1	TRBJ1-2	CASSAGRGQINYGYTF
TRBV11-2	TRBJ2-3	CASSFYICSAAGGQDTQYF